This T cell receptor (beta chain) appears in the sequencing data of a study of siplizumab effects on memory and regulatory T cells. Sequencing was performed with immunoSEQ multiplex PCR; in TCRdb, only in-frame clones are kept and a portion is missing. The sample records more than 90,000 clones, around 94% being singletons. Details on this clone: Its antigen is still unknown.

Findings and limits, study-wide: The mapping of alloreactive clones to unstimulated subsets covered only a minor fraction of them. The authors did not confirm suppressive function in proliferating Tregs from siplizumab cultures. Significant reduction of alloreactive sequences traceable to unstimulated CD4+ memory cells was observed with siplizumab.

This receptor was taken from a human donor in good health. The material sequenced was non-Treg CD4+ T cells sorted from blood.

The CDR3 DNA sequence: TGTGCCAGCAGCTTGGTTTGGGGCGGAGGCCGCGAGCAGTACTTC. Its translation: CASSLVWGGGREQYF. The chain recombines TRBV5-4 with TRBJ2-7; D assignment may be TRBD1 or TRBD2 (5 bases each). The germline V gene has CDR1 SGHNT and CDR2 YYREEE (reference sequence). There are 15 residues in the CDR3. The ends were cut back, 0 bases at V and 6 bases at J, with 16 bases in the middle.